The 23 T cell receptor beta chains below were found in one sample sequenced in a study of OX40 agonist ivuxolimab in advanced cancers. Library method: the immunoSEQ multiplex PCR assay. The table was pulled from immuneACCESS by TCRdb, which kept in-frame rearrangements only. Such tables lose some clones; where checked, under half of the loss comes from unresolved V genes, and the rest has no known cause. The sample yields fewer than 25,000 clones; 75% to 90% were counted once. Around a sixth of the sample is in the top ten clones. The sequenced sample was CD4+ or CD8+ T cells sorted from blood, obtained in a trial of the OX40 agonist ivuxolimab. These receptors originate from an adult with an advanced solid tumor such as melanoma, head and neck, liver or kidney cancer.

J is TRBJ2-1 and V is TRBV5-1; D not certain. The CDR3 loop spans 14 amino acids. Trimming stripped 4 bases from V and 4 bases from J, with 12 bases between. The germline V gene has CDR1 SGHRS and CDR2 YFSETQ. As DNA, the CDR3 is TGCGCCAGCAGCCTTCCGTCGGGTTACAATGAGCAGTTCTTC. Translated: CASSLPSGYNEQFF. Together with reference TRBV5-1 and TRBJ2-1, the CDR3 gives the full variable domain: KAGVTQTPRYLIKTRGQQVTLSCSPISGHRSVSWYQQTPGQGLQFLFEYFSETQRNKGNFPGRFSGRQFSNSRSEMNVSTLELGDSALYLCASSLPSGYNEQFFGPGTRLTVL.

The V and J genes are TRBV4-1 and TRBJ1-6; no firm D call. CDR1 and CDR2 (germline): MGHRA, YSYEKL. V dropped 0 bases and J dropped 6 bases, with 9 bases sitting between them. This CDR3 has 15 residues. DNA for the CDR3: TGCGCCAGCAGCCAAGATCTCCCTACTAATTCACCCCTCCACTTT. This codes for CASSQDLPTNSPLHF.

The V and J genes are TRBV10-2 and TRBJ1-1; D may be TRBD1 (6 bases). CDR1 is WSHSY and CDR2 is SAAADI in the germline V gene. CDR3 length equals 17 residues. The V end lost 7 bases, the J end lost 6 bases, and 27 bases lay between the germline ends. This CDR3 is CASTLGGGIGGTPEAFF. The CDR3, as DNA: TGCGCCAGCACTCTAGGAGGGGGGATCGGAGGTACTCCTGAAGCTTTCTTT.

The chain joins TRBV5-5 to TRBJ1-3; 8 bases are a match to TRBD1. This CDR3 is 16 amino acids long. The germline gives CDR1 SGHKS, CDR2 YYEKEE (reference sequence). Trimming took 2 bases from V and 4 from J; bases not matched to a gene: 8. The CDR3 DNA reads TGTGCCAGCAGCTTAAGCCCCGGGACAGGAGGAAACACCATATATTTT. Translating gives CASSLSPGTGGNTIYF.

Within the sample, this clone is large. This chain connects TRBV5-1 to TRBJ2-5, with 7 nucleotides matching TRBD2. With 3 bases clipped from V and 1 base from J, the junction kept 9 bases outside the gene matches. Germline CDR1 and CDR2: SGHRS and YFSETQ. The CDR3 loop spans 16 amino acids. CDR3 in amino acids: CASSSTSSGPQETQYF. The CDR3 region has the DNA TGCGCCAGCAGCTCCACCTCTAGCGGCCCCCAAGAGACCCAGTACTTC.

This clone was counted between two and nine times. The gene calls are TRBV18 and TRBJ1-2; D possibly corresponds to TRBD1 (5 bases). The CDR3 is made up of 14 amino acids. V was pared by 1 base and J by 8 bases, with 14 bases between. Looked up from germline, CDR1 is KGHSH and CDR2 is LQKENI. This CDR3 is CASSPLDRVVGYTF. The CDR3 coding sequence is TGTGCCAGCTCACCACTAGACAGAGTCGTAGGCTACACCTTC.

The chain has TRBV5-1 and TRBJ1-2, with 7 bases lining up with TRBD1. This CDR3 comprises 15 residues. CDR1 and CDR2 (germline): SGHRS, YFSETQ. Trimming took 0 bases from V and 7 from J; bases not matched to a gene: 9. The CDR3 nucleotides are TGCGCCAGCAGCTTGGAGCCGGGCAGGGGGGGTGGCTACACCTTC. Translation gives CASSLEPGRGGGYTF.

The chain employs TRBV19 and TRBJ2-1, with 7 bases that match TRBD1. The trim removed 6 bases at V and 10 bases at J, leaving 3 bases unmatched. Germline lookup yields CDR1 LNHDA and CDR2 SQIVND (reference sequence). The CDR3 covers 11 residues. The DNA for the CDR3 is TGTGCCAGTAGACAGGGGAAAGAGCAGTTCTTC. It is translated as CASRQGKEQFF.

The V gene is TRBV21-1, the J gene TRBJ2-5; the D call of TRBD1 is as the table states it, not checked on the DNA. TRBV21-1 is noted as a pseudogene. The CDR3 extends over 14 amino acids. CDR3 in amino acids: CASSGTGGFETQYF. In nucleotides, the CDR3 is TGTGCCAGCAGCGGGACAGGGGGCTTTGAGACCCAGTACTTC.

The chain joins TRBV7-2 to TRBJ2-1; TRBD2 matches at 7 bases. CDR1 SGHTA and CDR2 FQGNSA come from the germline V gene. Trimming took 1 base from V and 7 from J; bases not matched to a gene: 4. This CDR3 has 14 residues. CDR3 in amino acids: CASSLVWEGNEQFF. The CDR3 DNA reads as TGTGCCAGCAGCTTAGTATGGGAGGGTAATGAGCAGTTCTTC.

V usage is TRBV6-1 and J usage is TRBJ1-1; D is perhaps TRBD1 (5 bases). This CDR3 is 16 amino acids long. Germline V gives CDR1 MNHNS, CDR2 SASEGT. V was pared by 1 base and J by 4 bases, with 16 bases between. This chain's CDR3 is CASSEGPGWGGTEAFF. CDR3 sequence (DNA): TGTGCCAGCAGTGAAGGGCCAGGGTGGGGCGGCACTGAAGCTTTCTTT.

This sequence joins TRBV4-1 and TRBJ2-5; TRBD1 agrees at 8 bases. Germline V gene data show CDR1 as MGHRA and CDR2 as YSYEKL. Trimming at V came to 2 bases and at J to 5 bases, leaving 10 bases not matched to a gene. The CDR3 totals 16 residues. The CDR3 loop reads CASSQTKTGVRETQYF. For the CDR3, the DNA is TGCGCCAGCAGCCAAACTAAGACAGGGGTTCGCGAGACCCAGTACTTC.

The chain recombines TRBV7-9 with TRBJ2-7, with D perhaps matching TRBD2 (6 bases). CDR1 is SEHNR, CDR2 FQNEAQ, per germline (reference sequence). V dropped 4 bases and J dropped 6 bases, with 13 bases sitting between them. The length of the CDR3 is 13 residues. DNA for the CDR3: TGTGCCAGCAGCTCAACACTAGCCCGCGAGCAGTACTTC. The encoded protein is CASSSTLAREQYF.

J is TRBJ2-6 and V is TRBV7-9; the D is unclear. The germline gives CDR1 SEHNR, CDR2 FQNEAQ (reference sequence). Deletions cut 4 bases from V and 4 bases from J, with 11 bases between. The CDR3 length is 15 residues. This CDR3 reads CASSSTTYGANVLTF. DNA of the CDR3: TGTGCCAGCAGCTCTACGACGTACGGGGCCAACGTCCTGACTTTC.

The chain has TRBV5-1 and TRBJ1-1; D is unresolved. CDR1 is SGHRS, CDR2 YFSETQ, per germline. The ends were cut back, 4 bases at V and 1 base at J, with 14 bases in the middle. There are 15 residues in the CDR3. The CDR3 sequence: CASSILERPNTEAFF. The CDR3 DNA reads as TGCGCCAGCAGCATCCTAGAACGGCCGAACACTGAAGCTTTCTTT.

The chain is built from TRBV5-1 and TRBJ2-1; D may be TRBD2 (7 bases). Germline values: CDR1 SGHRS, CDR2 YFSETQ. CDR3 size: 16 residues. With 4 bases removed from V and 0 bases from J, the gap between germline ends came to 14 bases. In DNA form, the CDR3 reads TGCGCCAGCAGCGGGGGCGGGAGTTCCTCCTACAATGAGCAGTTCTTC. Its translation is CASSGGGSSSYNEQFF. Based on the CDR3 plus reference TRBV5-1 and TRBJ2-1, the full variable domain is KAGVTQTPRYLIKTRGQQVTLSCSPISGHRSVSWYQQTPGQGLQFLFEYFSETQRNKGNFPGRFSGRQFSNSRSEMNVSTLELGDSALYLCASSGGGSSSYNEQFFGPGTRLTVL.

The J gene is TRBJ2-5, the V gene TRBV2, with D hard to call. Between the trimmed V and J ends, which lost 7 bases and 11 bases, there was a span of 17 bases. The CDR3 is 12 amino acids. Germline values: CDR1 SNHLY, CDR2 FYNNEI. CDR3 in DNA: TGTGCCAGCACTCGGCGGTCCTATGAGCAGTACTTC. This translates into CASTRRSYEQYF. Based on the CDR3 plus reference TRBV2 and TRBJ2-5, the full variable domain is EPEVTQTPSHQVTQMGQEVILRCVPISNHLYFYWYRQILGQKVEFLVSFYNNEISEKSEIFDDQFSVERPDGSNFTLKIRSTKLEDSAMYFCASTRRSYEQYFGPGTRLLVL.

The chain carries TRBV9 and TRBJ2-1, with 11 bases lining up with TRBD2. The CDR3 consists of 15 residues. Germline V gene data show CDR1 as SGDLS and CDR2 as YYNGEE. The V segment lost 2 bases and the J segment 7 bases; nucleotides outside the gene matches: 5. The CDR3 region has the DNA TGTGCCAGCAGCGTTAGCGGGGGGGCCGGGAATGAGCAGTTCTTC. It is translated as CASSVSGGAGNEQFF. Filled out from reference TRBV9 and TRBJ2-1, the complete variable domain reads DSGVTQTPKHLITATGQRVTLRCSPRSGDLSVYWYQQSLDQGLQFLIQYYNGEERAKGNILERFSAQQFPDLHSELNLSSLELGDSALYFCASSVSGGAGNEQFFGPGTRLTVL.

CDR3 protein: CAIRLTGELFF. The CDR3 DNA is TGTGCCATCAGGTTAACCGGGGAGCTGTTTTTT. The rearrangement joins TRBV6-6 to TRBJ2-2; no clear D. V dropped 10 bases and J dropped 5 bases, with 8 bases sitting between them. From germline, CDR1 is MNHNY and CDR2 SVGAGI (reference sequence). The CDR3 has 11 residues.

CDR3 sequence (DNA): TGTGCCAGTAGTATGGGGGACAGGGACATCCACAATGAGCAGTTCTTC. Residues: CASSMGDRDIHNEQFF. This chain uses TRBV19 with TRBJ2-1; the match to TRBD1 covers 9 bases. V was clipped by 3 bases and J by 5 bases; unmatched bases: 8. The length of the CDR3 is 16 residues. Germline CDR1 LNHDA, CDR2 SQIVND (reference sequence).

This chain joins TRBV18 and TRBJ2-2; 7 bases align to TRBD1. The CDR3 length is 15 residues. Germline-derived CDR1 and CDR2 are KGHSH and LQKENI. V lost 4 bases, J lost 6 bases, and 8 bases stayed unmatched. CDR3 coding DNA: TGTGCCAGCTCACGAGGGGGCTCTCGTGCCGGGGAGCTGTTTTTT. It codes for CASSRGGSRAGELFF.

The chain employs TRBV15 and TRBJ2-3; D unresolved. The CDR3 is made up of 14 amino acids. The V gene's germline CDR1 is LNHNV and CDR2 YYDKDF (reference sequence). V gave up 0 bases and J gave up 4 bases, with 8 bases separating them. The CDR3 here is CATSRDPKADTQYF. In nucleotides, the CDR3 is TGTGCCACCAGCAGAGATCCCAAGGCAGATACGCAGTATTTT.

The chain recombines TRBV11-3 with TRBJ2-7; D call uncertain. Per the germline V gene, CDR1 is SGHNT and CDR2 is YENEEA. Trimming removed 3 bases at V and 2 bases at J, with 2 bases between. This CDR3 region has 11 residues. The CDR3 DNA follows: TGTGCCAGCAGCTTCGCCTACGAGCAGTACTTC. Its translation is CASSFAYEQYF.